Listed below are T cell receptor beta chains from one sample, sequenced in a study of a mutant IDH1 vaccine in newly diagnosed glioma. Which antigens these TCRs recognize remains unknown. Data came from immunoSEQ multiplex PCR; TCRdb stores just in-frame clones and leaves some out. The data contain fewer than 25,000 clones, roughly 84% of them seen just once; the ten biggest clones take up roughly 2.8%. The starting material was PBMCs, obtained from a glioma patient whose treatment included an IDH1 peptide vaccine. These receptors came from a man aged 35 to 55 with glioma. CDR3s include the opening cysteine and the closing phenylalanine or tryptophan. D genes are given only for firm matches. The size of a clone is reported for some rows only, either as once, few or many, or as a class for expanded clones.

d_gene: TRBD2; v_gene: TRBV5-5; j_gene: TRBJ2-5; abundance: .; CDR3nt: TGTGCCAGCAGCTTGGTTCTAGCGGGGTCTATGGGGGCCCAAGAGACCCAGTACTTC; CDR3aa: CASSLVLAGSMGAQETQYF
d_gene: TRBD2; v_gene: TRBV7-7; j_gene: TRBJ2-5; abundance: .; CDR3nt: TGTGCCAGCAGCTTACTAGCGGGAGGGACCCAAGAGACCCAGTACTTC; CDR3aa: CASSLLAGGTQETQYF
d_gene: .; v_gene: TRBV6-5; j_gene: TRBJ2-5; abundance: .; CDR3nt: TGTGCCAGCAGTTACTCGGCAGGGAGGCAAGAGACCCAGTACTTC; CDR3aa: CASSYSAGRQETQYF
d_gene: .; v_gene: TRBV5-8; j_gene: TRBJ1-2; abundance: .; CDR3nt: TGTGCCAGCAGCTTCCAGTACACCTTC; CDR3aa: CASSFQYTF
d_gene: TRBD2; v_gene: TRBV5-1; j_gene: TRBJ2-1; abundance: .; CDR3nt: TGCGCCAGCAGCTTGAGTAGCGGGAGCTCCTACAATGAGCAGTTCTTC; CDR3aa: CASSLSSGSSYNEQFF
d_gene: .; v_gene: TRBV5-8; j_gene: TRBJ2-4; abundance: .; CDR3nt: TGTGCCAGCTCCCCCCGAGGGGAGTTCAAAAACATTCAGTACTTC; CDR3aa: CASSPRGEFKNIQYF
d_gene: .; v_gene: TRBV7-8; j_gene: TRBJ1-1; abundance: .; CDR3nt: TGTGCCAGCAGCTTAAATACGAAAATAAACACTGAAGCTTTCTTT; CDR3aa: CASSLNTKINTEAFF
d_gene: .; v_gene: TRBV6-1; j_gene: TRBJ1-5; abundance: once; CDR3nt: TGTGCCAGCAGTGAACGACAGGCCGGTCAGCCCCAGCATTTT; CDR3aa: CASSERQAGQPQHF
d_gene: .; v_gene: TRBV10-1; j_gene: TRBJ2-2; abundance: .; CDR3nt: TGCGCCAGCAGTTACAGAGTTGACACCGGGGAGCTGTTTTTT; CDR3aa: CASSYRVDTGELFF
d_gene: .; v_gene: TRBV11-2; j_gene: TRBJ2-7; abundance: once; CDR3nt: TGTGCCAGCAGCTCCGTAACCCGAACAATCTACGAGCAGTACTTC; CDR3aa: CASSSVTRTIYEQYF
d_gene: TRBD1; v_gene: TRBV6-1; j_gene: TRBJ1-5; abundance: once; CDR3nt: TGTGCCAGCGACAGGGAAGTCAGGAACAATCAGCCCCAGCATTTT; CDR3aa: CASDREVRNNQPQHF
d_gene: TRBD1; v_gene: TRBV18; j_gene: TRBJ1-5; abundance: .; CDR3nt: TGTGCCAGCTCACGAGGACAGGGCAATCAGCCCCAGCATTTT; CDR3aa: CASSRGQGNQPQHF
d_gene: .; v_gene: TRBV7-9; j_gene: TRBJ1-3; abundance: .; CDR3nt: TGTGCCAGCAGCCTTAAAGTGGGAAACACCATATATTTT; CDR3aa: CASSLKVGNTIYF
d_gene: TRBD2; v_gene: TRBV9; j_gene: TRBJ2-1; abundance: few; CDR3nt: TGTGCCAGCAGCGTGGCGGGAGCAGGTTACAATGAGCAGTTCTTC; CDR3aa: CASSVAGAGYNEQFF
d_gene: .; v_gene: TRBV6-5; j_gene: TRBJ2-7; abundance: .; CDR3nt: TGTGCCAGCAGTTACTCAATGGGGGCCGGCGGGTACGAGCAGTACTTC; CDR3aa: CASSYSMGAGGYEQYF
d_gene: .; v_gene: TRBV7-2; j_gene: TRBJ2-7; abundance: few; CDR3nt: TGTGCCAGCAGCTTAGCGCAGGGGCCCTACGAGCAGTACTTC; CDR3aa: CASSLAQGPYEQYF
d_gene: .; v_gene: TRBV25-1; j_gene: TRBJ2-3; abundance: .; CDR3nt: TGTGCCAGCAGCAGCACGGGAGCAGATACGCAGTATTTT; CDR3aa: CASSSTGADTQYF
d_gene: .; v_gene: TRBV14; j_gene: TRBJ1-3; abundance: few; CDR3nt: TGTGCCAGCAGCCTAGGAACATTGCTTACTGGAAACACCATATATTTT; CDR3aa: CASSLGTLLTGNTIYF